These T cell receptor beta chains were read from a single sample in a study of T cells expressing NK-cell markers. TCRdb reprocessed the 5' RACE reads, with one entry per CDR3 protein and no DNA. This sample's table reports about 150,000 distinct CDR3 sequences. The sample comprised blood T cells: a sorted CD56 or NKG2C T cell subset, CD4+ or CD8+ T cells, or bulk PBMC T cells (not recorded which). These TCRs come from a woman between 50 and 59 years old in good health. Each CDR3 is given with its conserved first and last residue. Only some rows state a clone size, as once, few, many or a class for expanded clones.

j_call clone_size v_call cdr3_aa
TRBJ2-1 - TRBV11-3 CASSPVMGTSGANEQFF
TRBJ1-2 - TRBV12-3/TRBV12-4 CASSSSRGGGYGYTF
TRBJ2-1 - TRBV20-1 CSALALGPGNEQFF
TRBJ2-7 - TRBV15 CATSRDPGGLQYF
TRBJ2-1 - TRBV4-1 CASNPTSGYNEQFF
TRBJ2-2 medium-sized TRBV5-1 CASGHYLGGNTGELFF
TRBJ1-1 - TRBV12-3/TRBV12-4 CASSLTSVNTEAFF
TRBJ2-3 - TRBV6-5 CASRLLQGSSDTQYF
TRBJ2-3 - TRBV10-3 CAISEWASGRASDTQYF
TRBJ2-5 - TRBV6-5 CASSLAGAQYF
TRBJ2-7 - TRBV11-2 CASSLQEGREQYF
TRBJ2-1 - TRBV27 CASSLSASGKGRQFF
TRBJ2-1 - TRBV20-1 CSARGRWSGRGNEQFF
TRBJ2-3 - TRBV7-8 CASRALRSTDTQYF
TRBJ2-4 - TRBV5-1 CASSLEAWVEAKNIQYF
TRBJ2-6 - TRBV29-1 CSAKMGPISGANVLTF
TRBJ2-3 - TRBV10-2 CASSDRTDTQYF
TRBJ2-3 - TRBV20-1 CSARDVAASTDTQYF
TRBJ2-7 - TRBV20-1 CSTGHFYEQYF
TRBJ1-2 - TRBV9 CASSVDGARDGYTF
TRBJ2-1 - TRBV24-1 CATSDFAFNEQFF
TRBJ1-1 - TRBV7-9 CASSESGGEGTEAFF
TRBJ2-7 - TRBV29-1 CSVEDGTYEQYF
TRBJ2-2 - TRBV7-6 CASSLARGELFF
TRBJ2-7 - TRBV5-1 CASSPGQGFYEQYF
TRBJ1-1 - TRBV3-1 CASSQSGLNTEAFF
TRBJ1-2 - TRBV4-1 CASSKGQGDNYGYTF
TRBJ2-3 - TRBV7-2 CASSPTAGGGDTQYF
TRBJ1-2 - TRBV7-9 CASSLVALNYGYTF